The source of this T cell receptor (beta chain) is a study of beta chain features in type 1 diabetes. There are 16 residues in the CDR3. Germline values: CDR1 LNHNV, CDR2 YYDKDF (reference sequence). Trimming left V 0 bases short and J 0 bases short, with 9 bases between. Notes on the study in general: In all four CD4+ subsets, TCRB CDR3 length was significantly, moderately reduced in type 1 diabetes.

As for this clone: The antigen is not known.

It was via CD45RO/CCR7/CD25/CD127/CD95/CD27 that CD4+ naive, central memory, regulatory and stem cell-like memory cells were sorted. All of the isolated RNA was reverse transcribed, so expressed TCRB transcripts were sequenced. Samples of naive, central memory and regulatory T cells yielded a mean of about 3.6 million reads. Sequenced by immunoSEQ multiplex PCR; TCRdb stores in-frame clones only, minus some. Of about 660,000 clones listed, about 14% were seen once; the top ten hold 0.03% to 0.04%. Material for sequencing was naive CD4+ T cells from blood. The receptor comes from a man aged 18 to 29 with type 1 diabetes. The chain is built from TRBV15 and TRBJ1-3, with unresolved D. The CDR3 DNA reads as TGTGCCACCAGCAGAGATAGCCCCCTCTCTGGAAACACCATATATTTT. It yields the protein CATSRDSPLSGNTIYF.